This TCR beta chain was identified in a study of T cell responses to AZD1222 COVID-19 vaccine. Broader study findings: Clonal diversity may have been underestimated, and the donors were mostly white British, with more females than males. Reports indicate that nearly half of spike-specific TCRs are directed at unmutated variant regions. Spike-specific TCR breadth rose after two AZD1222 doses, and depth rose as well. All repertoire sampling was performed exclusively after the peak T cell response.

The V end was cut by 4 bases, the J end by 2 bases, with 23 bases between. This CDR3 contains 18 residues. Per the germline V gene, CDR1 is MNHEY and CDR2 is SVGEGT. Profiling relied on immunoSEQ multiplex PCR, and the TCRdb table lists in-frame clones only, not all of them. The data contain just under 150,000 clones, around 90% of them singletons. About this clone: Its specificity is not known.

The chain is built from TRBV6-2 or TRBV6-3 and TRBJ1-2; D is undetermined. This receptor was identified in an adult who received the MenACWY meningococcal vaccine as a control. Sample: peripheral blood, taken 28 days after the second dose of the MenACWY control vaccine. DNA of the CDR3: TGTGCCAGCAGTTCACCCCCGGGATTGGTTAGCGGAAACTATGGCTACACCTTC. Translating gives CASSSPPGLVSGNYGYTF.